One sample yielded the 31 T cell receptor beta chains listed below, sequenced in a study of shared clonotypes between healthy human individuals. Using immunoSEQ multiplex PCR, the repertoire was profiled, and TCRdb retains in-frame clones only, with some absent. This sample carries approximately 440,000 clones, approximately 71% of them seen once, and the ten largest clones take 12%. The sequenced sample was PBMCs. These receptors originate from a woman aged 40 to 50 in good health. Some clones in this sample may be carry-over from other donors' samples.

The chain combines TRBV7-9 with TRBJ2-1, with 7 bases matching TRBD2. Germline values: CDR1 SEHNR, CDR2 FQNEAQ (reference sequence). V lost 5 bases and J lost 6; bases outside the gene matches: 10. CDR3 length: 15 residues. The CDR3 spells CASSPRTSLGNEQFF. Here the CDR3 DNA reads TGTGCCAGCAGCCCCCGGACTAGTTTGGGCAATGAGCAGTTCTTC.

The V gene is TRBV28, the J gene TRBJ2-7; perhaps D is TRBD1 or TRBD2 (5 bases each). The V gene's germline CDR1 is MDHEN and CDR2 SYDVKM. Trimming removed 6 bases at V and 0 bases at J, with 15 bases between. The CDR3 is 15 residues long. The DNA for the CDR3 is TGTGCCAGCAGCAGTTCGGGACCGCCCTCCTACGAGCAGTACTTC. Protein sequence: CASSSSGPPSYEQYF.

This clone was recorded at least ten times. The chain joins TRBV28 to TRBJ2-7, with 7 nucleotides matching TRBD2. V shed 7 bases, J shed 2 bases, and the junction held 11 bases outside the gene matches. Germline V gives CDR1 MDHEN, CDR2 SYDVKM. This CDR3 is built from 15 residues. CDR3 DNA sequence: TGTGCCAGCACTCGCCGGGGGGAGGGGCCCTACGAGCAGTACTTC. Translated, it gives CASTRRGEGPYEQYF.

This clone was seen at least ten times. The same CDR3 arises from other DNA sequences in this sample as well. The gene calls are TRBV25-1 and TRBJ2-1, with 9 bases lining up with TRBD2. V dropped 3 bases and J dropped 3; count of bases not matched to a gene: 0. The V gene's germline CDR1 is MGHDK and CDR2 SYGVNS. CDR3 length equals 14 residues. In DNA, the CDR3 is TGTGCCAGCAGTGATAGCGGGAGCTACAATGAGCAGTTCTTC. It translates to CASSDSGSYNEQFF.

As regards this clone: A far larger clone lies a single base away; this is likely a read error. No DNA is shown, since the ends of the CDR3 on it are uncertain; the CDR3 is the one TCRdb lists. This sample includes further DNA sequences coding for the same CDR3. The rearrangement uses TRBV28 and TRBJ2-2; the listed D gene, TRBD2, was not tested against the DNA. The CDR3 length equals 14 residues, ends included. The V gene's germline CDR1 is MDHEN and CDR2 SYDVKM. The CDR3 loop is CASWASGSGGELFF.

The J gene is TRBJ2-4, the V gene TRBV4-2, with 8 nucleotides matching TRBD2. Trimming took 1 base from V and 7 from J; bases not matched to a gene: 9. The CDR3 is 16 amino acids. Germline CDR1 LGHNA, CDR2 YNFKEQ. The CDR3 spells CASSQGGSGSRNIQYF. The DNA of the CDR3 is TGTGCCAGCAGCCAAGGGGGAAGCGGGAGCAGGAACATTCAGTACTTC.

This clone has more than one count but fewer than ten. A read error may explain this, as a much larger clone is one base away. The chain carries TRBV5-1 and TRBJ2-1, with 10 bases lining up with TRBD2. The CDR3 length is 17 residues. Trimming took 3 bases from V and 0 from J; bases not matched to a gene: 6. The germline V gene encodes CDR1 SGHRS and CDR2 YFSETQ. The CDR3 spells CASSSEASGSSYNEQFF. CDR3 coding DNA: TGCGCCAGCAGCTCGGAGGCTAGCGGGAGCTCCTACAATGAGCAGTTCTTC. Complete variable domain (other parts from reference TRBV5-1 and TRBJ2-1): KAGVTQTPRYLIKTRGQQVTLSCSPISGHRSVSWYQQTPGQGLQFLFEYFSETQRNKGNFPGRFSGRQFSNSRSEMNVSTLELGDSALYLCASSSEASGSSYNEQFFGPGTRLTVL.

This CDR3 is CASSSGRGTDTQYF. The CDR3 DNA is TGTGCCAGCAGTAGCGGGAGAGGTACAGATACGCAGTATTTT. This chain joins TRBV11-3 and TRBJ2-3; 9 bases line up with TRBD2. CDR1 and CDR2 (germline): SGHNT, YENEEA. The CDR3 is 14 residues long. The V gene end was trimmed by 6 bases and the J gene end by 3 bases; junction bases not matched to a gene: 4.

As for this clone: Other nucleotide sequences from this sample produce the same CDR3. The CDR3 sequence is CASSPGLDYEQYF. CDR3 in DNA: TGTGCCAGCTCACCTGGGCTAGACTACGAGCAGTACTTC. The J gene is TRBJ2-7, the V gene TRBV18; no definite D call. Germline V CDR1 and CDR2: KGHSH, LQKENI. Trimming stripped 3 bases from V and 3 bases from J, with 9 bases between. CDR3 length equals 13 residues.

CDR3: CASSAGRLNTEAFF. Written as DNA, the CDR3 is TGTGCCAGCAGCGCGGGACGATTGAACACTGAAGCTTTCTTT. This chain joins TRBV9 and TRBJ1-1; possibly TRBD1 for D (5 bases). CDR3 length: 14 amino acids. CDR1 is SGDLS, CDR2 YYNGEE, per germline. V was shortened by 3 bases and J by 0 bases, with 9 bases between the two germline ends.

This chain joins TRBV27 and TRBJ1-1, with D perhaps matching TRBD1 (5 bases). Germline loops: CDR1 MNHEY, CDR2 SMNVEV (reference sequence). Trimming stripped 5 bases from V and 1 base from J, with 11 bases between. The CDR3 totals 14 residues. The CDR3, as DNA: TGTGCCAGCAGTCGAAGGGGATGGAACACTGAAGCTTTCTTT. Amino acid sequence: CASSRRGWNTEAFF.

The chain links TRBV4-3 to TRBJ2-7, with 9 positions matching TRBD2. CDR1 and CDR2 from the germline V gene are LGHNA and YSLEER. Unmatched junction bases numbered 1, after V lost 0 bases and J lost 7 bases. The CDR3 runs to 13 residues. The CDR3 loop reads CASSQELAGEQYF. As DNA, the CDR3 is TGCGCCAGCAGCCAAGAGCTAGCGGGAGAGCAGTACTTC.

This clone was recorded a few times. The V and J genes are TRBV15 and TRBJ2-1; 7 nucleotides align to TRBD1. The CDR3 consists of 16 residues. Trimming removed 5 bases from V and 2 bases from J; junction bases left unmatched: 9. Germline V gives CDR1 LNHNV, CDR2 YYDKDF (reference sequence). Here the CDR3 DNA reads TGTGCCACCAGCGGGTTACAGGGGATGGCCTACAATGAGCAGTTCTTC. Its translation is CATSGLQGMAYNEQFF.

This clone was seen ten or more times. Distinct nucleotide sequences in the sample also encode this CDR3. V gene TRBV9 combines with J gene TRBJ2-3; weak D call: TRBD2 (6 bases). V dropped 0 bases and J dropped 0 bases, with 14 bases sitting between them. The CDR3 has 17 amino acids. Looked up from germline, CDR1 is SGDLS and CDR2 is YYNGEE. CDR3 in amino acids: CASSVGSSATSTDTQYF. As DNA, the CDR3 is TGTGCCAGCAGCGTAGGGTCTAGCGCTACTAGCACAGATACGCAGTATTTT.

To note about this clone: Distinct nucleotide sequences in the sample also encode this CDR3. The chain employs TRBV19 and TRBJ2-7; 8 bases fit TRBD2. Germline loops: CDR1 LNHDA, CDR2 SQIVND (reference sequence). This CDR3 has 15 residues. Unmatched junction bases numbered 3, after V lost 2 bases and J lost 0 bases. CDR3 amino acids: CASSILAGSSYEQYF. CDR3 bases: TGTGCCAGTAGTATACTAGCGGGCAGCTCCTACGAGCAGTACTTC.

A remark on this clone: The sample has other DNA sequences that encode this CDR3 too. The gene calls are TRBV18 and TRBJ2-3, with TRBD1 matching over 7 bases. Germline CDR1 is KGHSH and CDR2 is LQKENI. The V gene end was trimmed by 0 bases and the J gene end by 3 bases; junction bases not matched to a gene: 3. The CDR3 contains 15 residues. The CDR3 bases are TGTGCCAGCTCACCACCAGGGGGCAGGACAGATACGCAGTATTTT. Translation: CASSPPGGRTDTQYF.

The J gene is TRBJ2-5, the V gene TRBV2; possible D gene TRBD1, 6 bases. This CDR3 comprises 13 residues. Trimming left V 10 bases short and J 2 bases short, with 14 bases between. CDR1 and CDR2 (germline): SNHLY, FYNNEI. DNA for the CDR3: TGTGCCACCGATGGACAGAGGCAAGAGACCCAGTACTTC. Protein product: CATDGQRQETQYF.

Details on this clone: This probably arose from a read error, given a far larger clone one base away. CDR3: CASSRRLFSREGTGERFF. CDR3 in DNA: TGCGCCAGCAGCCGACGTCTTTTTTCGCGGGAAGGAACCGGGGAGCGGTTTTTT. The chain joins TRBV4-3 to TRBJ2-2, with D possibly TRBD2 on 6 matching bases. The length of the CDR3 is 18 residues. Germline V gene sequence: CDR1 LGHNA, CDR2 YSLEER.

The chain is built from TRBV6-5 and TRBJ2-7; 7 bases line up with TRBD2. CDR3 length equals 15 residues. Trimming removed 2 bases from V and 4 bases from J; junction bases left unmatched: 8. Germline assignment: CDR1 MNHEY and CDR2 SVGAGI. In DNA form, the CDR3 reads TGTGCCAGCAGTTACGAGGCTAGCGGAGAGTACGAGCAGTACTTC. Translation gives CASSYEASGEYEQYF.

This clone has a single count. The chain is built from TRBV28 and TRBJ2-2, with D hard to call. V lost 11 bases, J lost 6 bases, and 19 bases lay in between. CDR1 and CDR2 (germline): MDHEN, SYDVKM. The CDR3 runs 14 residues. The chain's CDR3 is CAATRLVGAGELFF. The CDR3, as DNA: TGTGCCGCGACGAGGCTAGTTGGAGCCGGGGAGCTGTTTTTT.

This clone turned up a few times. The chain joins TRBV19 to TRBJ2-7; D is unclear. Trimming pared 1 base from V and 4 bases from J, leaving 8 bases between. This CDR3 comprises 13 residues. In germline, CDR1 is LNHDA, CDR2 SQIVND (reference sequence). The CDR3 sequence: CASSIAMSYEQYF. The DNA of the CDR3 is TGTGCCAGTAGTATAGCAATGTCATACGAGCAGTACTTC.

With regard to this clone: A read error is the likely source, as a far larger clone sits one nucleotide away. The identical CDR3 is also encoded by other nucleotide sequences in the sample. The CDR3 protein is CASSEAVKLTEAFF. For the CDR3, the DNA is TGTGCCAGCAGTGAAGCTGTAAAACTGACTGAGGCTTTCTTT. The gene calls are TRBV2 and TRBJ1-1, with D unresolved. Per the germline V gene, CDR1 is SNHLY and CDR2 is FYNNEI. This CDR3 is 14 amino acids long. The full variable domain, rest sourced from reference TRBV2 and TRBJ1-1, is EPEVTQTPSHQVTQMGQEVILRCVPISNHLYFYWYRQILGQKVEFLVSFYNNEISEKSEIFDDQFSVERPDGSNFTLKIRSTKLEDSAMYFCASSEAVKLTEAFFGQGTRLTVV.

V is TRBV28 and J is TRBJ1-5; TRBD1 is a possible D gene (6 bases). Per germline, CDR1 MDHEN and CDR2 SYDVKM. The V and J ends lost 7 bases and 3 bases respectively, with 13 bases between them. The CDR3 covers 14 residues. The DNA of the CDR3 is TGTGCCAGCACCCAATGGACAGCCAATCAGCCCCAGCATTTT. It encodes CASTQWTANQPQHF.

The chain uses TRBV9 and TRBJ2-1; D remains unclear. CDR1 and CDR2 from the germline V gene are SGDLS and YYNGEE. V lost 0 bases and J lost 6, with 7 bases in between. The CDR3 contains 13 residues. DNA of the CDR3: TGTGCCAGCAGCGTAGTGGGTTCCAATGAGCAGTTCTTC. It encodes CASSVVGSNEQFF.

This clone was detected only a few times. The chain employs TRBV6-1 and TRBJ1-4; 8 nucleotides align to TRBD1. Trimming took 6 bases from V and 5 from J; bases not matched to a gene: 5. The CDR3 loop spans 14 amino acids. Germline V gives CDR1 MNHNS, CDR2 SASEGT. The CDR3 here is CASRLTGDNEKLFF. CDR3 coding DNA: TGTGCCAGCAGGCTGACAGGGGACAATGAAAAACTGTTTTTT.

This chain joins TRBV9 and TRBJ2-7; D is possibly TRBD2 (5 bases). Germline CDR1 and CDR2: SGDLS and YYNGEE. V lost 4 bases, J lost 0 bases, and 20 bases lay in between. The CDR3 is 17 amino acids. The CDR3, as DNA: TGTGCCAGCAGCCCCCTTGCTAGCACCCGCCACTCCTACGAGCAGTACTTC. Protein product: CASSPLASTRHSYEQYF.

The rearrangement uses TRBV5-1 and TRBJ2-3; 10 bases map to TRBD2. This CDR3 is 16 amino acids long. Per germline, CDR1 SGHRS and CDR2 YFSETQ. V trimming: 4 bases; J trimming: 2 bases; junction bases outside the gene matches: 7. CDR3 residues: CASSSRLAGPTDTQYF. CDR3 sequence (DNA): TGCGCCAGCAGCAGCAGACTAGCGGGTCCCACAGATACGCAGTATTTT.

The chain carries TRBV6-1 and TRBJ1-5; TRBD1 might be the D (5 bases). V was shortened by 4 bases and J by 5 bases, with 18 bases between the two germline ends. Germline CDR1 and CDR2: MNHNS and SASEGT. This CDR3 comprises 16 residues. The CDR3 is CASSALGTRGDQPQHF. The CDR3 DNA reads as TGTGCCAGCAGTGCCCTCGGGACGAGGGGCGATCAGCCCCAGCATTTT.

Points on this clone: Mismatch with germline at one junction end may stem from a read error. This chain links TRBV6-4 with TRBJ2-1; TRBD2 agrees at 7 bases. The CDR3 runs 20 residues. Germline CDR1 MRHNA, CDR2 SNTAGT. CDR3 nucleotide sequence: TGTGCCAGCAGTGACTCGATCCGGGGCACTCCCGGGGGGTCCTACAATGAGCAGCTCTTC. Its protein is CASSDSIRGTPGGSYNEQLF.

DNA of the CDR3: TGTGCCAGCAGGGCTTGGGGTACCCCTAATGAAAAACTGTTTTTT. It yields the protein CASRAWGTPNEKLFF. V and J are TRBV7-6 and TRBJ1-4; the D is unclear. There are 15 residues in the CDR3. The V end was cut by 6 bases, the J end by 3 bases, with 14 bases between. Germline CDR1 SGHVS, CDR2 FNYEAQ. Filled out from reference TRBV7-6 and TRBJ1-4, the complete variable domain reads GAGVSQSPRYKVTKRGQDVALRCDPISGHVSLYWYRQALGQGPEFLTYFNYEAQQDKSGLPNDRFSAERPEGSISTLTIQRTEQRDSAMYRCASRAWGTPNEKLFFGSGTQLSVL.

The chain recombines TRBV29-1 with TRBJ2-5, with 11 bases fitting TRBD1. Germline V lookup: CDR1 SQVTM, CDR2 ANQGSEA. V shed 5 bases, J shed 5 bases, and the junction held 7 bases outside the gene matches. The CDR3 consists of 14 residues. The CDR3 coding sequence is TGCAGCGTTTCTGGGACAGGGGGTTGGGAGACCCAGTACTTC. This translates into CSVSGTGGWETQYF.